This T cell receptor (beta chain) stems from a study of Ad26.COV2.S vaccination and SARS-CoV-2 variants (dated by TCRdb to about 2021). Context from the whole study: Vaccine-arm donors were drawn from COV1001, a multicentre, randomized, double-blind, placebo-controlled phase I-IIa trial of Ad26.COV2.S in healthy adults. Ad26.COV2.S was administered intramuscularly at 5 x 10^10 or 1 x 10^11 viral particles, either as a single shot or as two shots given 56 days apart. TCRbeta repertoire sequencing was used to assess the specificity and breadth of SARS-CoV-2-reactive T cell receptors after Ad26.COV2.S vaccination. The TCR-sequenced set comprised roughly 30 samples: roughly 19 Ad26.COV2.S vaccine recipients, 5 placebo recipients and 8 SARS-CoV-2 convalescent individuals. Participants in the trial were split at random into five groups of five each, receiving low-dose or high-dose Ad26.COV2.S once or twice, or else placebo on both occasions. Throughout the experiments and outcome assessment, investigators stayed blinded to trial group allocation. What the authors observed across the whole study: Non-spike TCR breadth was comparable between vaccine and placebo recipients, consistent with the vaccine containing only spike. Spike-specific TCR breadth was higher in Ad26.COV2.S recipients than in placebo recipients (P = 0.0014). The authors noted that total T cell responses may have been underestimated by the TCR breadth and depth analyses. After vaccination, substantial breadth of spike-specific CD8+ and CD4+ T cell responses was reported. The study lacked the statistical power to compare responses across vaccine doses or regimens.

The treatment or condition label for this specimen denotes: some 19 received Ad26.COV2.S at low or high dose, single or two shots; five or six received placebo; per-sample allocation not given. For vaccine and placebo recipients, the sequenced repertoires came from samples collected on day 63 after the first injection. Cohort 1b enrolled 25 adults aged 18-55 years at a single site in Boston, USA, between 29 July and 7 August 2020. Ad26.COV2.S consisted of a replication-incompetent adenovirus type 26 vector by which a prefusion-stabilized SARS-CoV-2 spike protein from the original Wuhan strain was expressed. As encoded in the germline V gene, CDR1 is SGHVS while CDR2 is FNYEAQ. The CDR3 contains 13 residues, cysteine and phenylalanine counted. Only the CDR3 region is kept as DNA, spanning 39 bases read in frame from base 1. The germline ends are 6 bases apart after V is trimmed by 0 bases and J by 4 bases.

On this clone: It lacks a known antigen. Per-base quality was not reported, and no clone a single base away is much larger than it.

The immunoSEQ Assay was the method used to sequence TCRbeta CDR3 regions. After extraction, genomic DNA underwent amplification by bias-controlled multiplex PCR, followed by high-throughput sequencing. Per the authors' processing: To quantify the absolute abundance of every unique TCRbeta CDR3 region, sequences were collapsed and filtered. Usable DNA was measured by amplifying reference genes present in all nucleated cells, and TCRbeta template counts were normalized to that usable DNA to estimate T cell fraction. Repertoire TCRs were annotated as SARS-CoV-2-specific by exact matching of V gene, CDR3 amino acid sequence and J gene to a known reactive TCR set. The reference SARS-CoV-2 TCR set was derived from MIRA and filtered for enrichment in COVID-19-positive ImmuneCODE repertoires, a step that removed public or cross-reactive TCRs. Based on the MIRA antigens, annotated TCRs were further analysed at the level of specific ORF or position within ORF. Depth was the summed frequency of annotated unique rearrangements, while breadth was defined as annotated unique rearrangements over total unique productive rearrangements. Group comparisons of TCR breadth used two-sided Wilcoxon rank-sum tests. TCRdb's version of the immuneACCESS table is confined to in-frame rearrangements and falls short of the full clone set. An unresolved V gene accounts for under half of the shortfall where checked; the remainder is of unknown origin. The DNA was the basis for D and trimming; V, J and clone size are from that table. This sample has roughly 410,000 clones in its table, and about 80% of those were observed once. Around 7.3% of the sample is in the top ten clones.

The sequence is built from TRBV7-6 and TRBJ2-5; a confident D gene designation cannot be given. The source was peripheral blood, collected in a trial of Ad26.COV2.S vaccine versus placebo. This clonotype originated in a person between 18 and 59 years old who received the Ad26.COV2.S COVID-19 vaccine or a placebo. The DNA reads as follows: TGTGCCAGCAGCTTAGCGTTGACAGAGACCCAGTACTTC. This translates into CASSLALTETQYF.